These 28 T cell receptor beta chains share one sample of origin, sequenced in a study of blood T cell repertoires in COVID-19. Sequencing was performed with immunoSEQ multiplex PCR; in TCRdb, only in-frame clones are kept and a portion is missing. This table has 360,000 or so clones, almost 90% appearing once. The sequenced material came from PBMCs or T cells enriched from blood (not recorded which). The receptors stem from a woman aged 25-40 years who had been exposed to COVID-19.

The chain combines TRBV2 with TRBJ2-7; 7 nucleotides match TRBD2. Germline loops: CDR1 SNHLY, CDR2 FYNNEI. V was pared by 1 base and J by 2 bases, with 5 bases of the junction left unmatched. This CDR3 is 15 amino acids long. The CDR3 spells CASSEGRDYPYEQYF. In nucleotides, the CDR3 is TGTGCCAGCAGTGAAGGGCGGGACTATCCCTACGAGCAGTACTTC.

This chain links TRBV27 with TRBJ2-1; TRBD1 matches 8 bases. V was pared by 2 bases and J by 12 bases, with 18 bases of the junction left unmatched. Germline-derived CDR1 and CDR2 are MNHEY and SMNVEV (reference sequence). This CDR3 comprises 17 residues. CDR3 DNA sequence: TGTGCCAGCAGTTTACCTTATTGGGCAGGGGGCACCTTCGGGCAGTTCTTC. Translating gives CASSLPYWAGGTFGQFF.

V is TRBV6-5 and J is TRBJ2-1; D gene ambiguous. V was trimmed by 7 bases and J by 0 bases, leaving 13 bases between them. The CDR3 spans 15 residues. The germline gives CDR1 MNHEY, CDR2 SVGAGI. In nucleotides, the CDR3 is TGTGCCAGCAAGGTTGAGGAGAGCTCCTACAATGAGCAGTTCTTC. Its protein is CASKVEESSYNEQFF.

The chain uses TRBV7-9 and TRBJ2-7, with unresolved D. The CDR3 runs 14 residues. Trimming removed 2 bases at V and 0 bases at J, with 8 bases between. The germline gives CDR1 SEHNR, CDR2 FQNEAQ (reference sequence). The CDR3 here is CASSLMENSYEQYF. As DNA, the CDR3 is TGTGCCAGCAGCTTAATGGAGAACTCCTACGAGCAGTACTTC. Looking up the rest from reference TRBV7-9 and TRBJ2-7 gives the full variable domain: DTGVSQNPRHKITKRGQNVTFRCDPISEHNRLYWYRQTLGQGPEFLTYFQNEAQLEKSRLLSDRFSAERPKGSFSTLEIQRTEQGDSAMYLCASSLMENSYEQYFGPGTRLTVT.

This clone was seen only a few times. The chain has TRBV7-8 and TRBJ2-7; D might be TRBD1 (5 bases). Germline CDR1 is SGHVS and CDR2 is FQNEAQ. This CDR3 comprises 13 residues. V gave up 3 bases and J gave up 7 bases, with 13 bases separating them. The CDR3 here is CASSLKGLGEQYF. The CDR3 coding sequence is TGTGCCAGCAGCTTGAAGGGGCTAGGAGAGCAGTACTTC.

The chain couples TRBV10-3 to TRBJ1-1; no clear D gene. The CDR3 has 13 amino acids. Germline V gives CDR1 ENHRY, CDR2 SYGVKD. The V end lost 7 bases, the J end lost 2 bases, and 11 bases lay between the germline ends. The CDR3 here is CAITQTQNTEAFF. CDR3 coding DNA: TGTGCCATCACGCAGACACAAAACACTGAAGCTTTCTTT.

The gene calls are TRBV11-3 and TRBJ2-7; 10 bases map to TRBD2. The CDR3 is 15 amino acids. Germline CDR1 SGHNT, CDR2 YENEEA. V lost 2 bases, J lost 6 bases, and 7 bases stayed unmatched. The CDR3 nucleotides read TGTGCCAGCAGCTTAATTGCTAGCGGGAGTAGCGAGCAGTACTTC. It yields the protein CASSLIASGSSEQYF.

The CDR3 reads CASTPEGAYYGYTF. For the CDR3, the DNA is TGTGCCAGTACCCCAGAGGGAGCCTACTATGGCTACACCTTC. The chain couples TRBV19 to TRBJ1-2, with D uncertain. Trimming left V 7 bases short and J 3 bases short, with 15 bases between. This CDR3 spans 14 amino acids. Germline-derived CDR1 and CDR2 are LNHDA and SQIVND (reference sequence).

The V call is TRBV7-9, the J call TRBJ1-1, with D maybe TRBD1 (6 bases). Germline V gene sequence: CDR1 SEHNR, CDR2 FQNEAQ (reference sequence). Between the trimmed V and J ends, which lost 5 bases and 0 bases, there was a span of 16 bases. This CDR3 is built from 16 residues. The CDR3 DNA is TGTGCCAGCAGCCCCGTAGACAGGAGTGTGAACACTGAAGCTTTCTTT. Its protein product is CASSPVDRSVNTEAFF.

The rearrangement uses TRBV3-1 (or the pseudogene TRBV3-2) and TRBJ2-7, with TRBD1 identical over 9 bases. Germline-derived CDR1 and CDR2 are LGHDT and YNNKEL (reference sequence). CDR3 length equals 14 residues. Unmatched junction bases numbered 6, after V lost 6 bases and J lost 3 bases. CDR3 sequence: CASSTGTGIYEQYF. In DNA, the CDR3 is TGTGCCAGCAGTACCGGGACAGGGATCTACGAGCAGTACTTC.

V is TRBV5-1 and J is TRBJ1-1, with D uncertain. The CDR3 sequence is 13 residues long. Germline V gives CDR1 SGHRS, CDR2 YFSETQ. Trimming took 4 bases from V and 2 from J, leaving 9 bases between them. DNA of the CDR3: TGCGCCAGCAGCCCGGGTTTCAACACTGAAGCTTTCTTT. This encodes CASSPGFNTEAFF.

The V gene is TRBV2, the J gene TRBJ1-2, with D perhaps matching TRBD1 (6 bases). The CDR3 consists of 12 residues. Trimming took 7 bases from V and 4 from J, leaving 10 bases between them. Germline CDR1 reads SNHLY; CDR2 reads FYNNEI. CDR3 sequence reads: CASTVQGYGYTF. In DNA, the CDR3 is TGTGCCAGCACCGTACAGGGCTATGGCTACACCTTC.

V gene TRBV19 combines with J gene TRBJ2-3, with no clear D. The CDR3 length is 14 residues. From germline, CDR1 is LNHDA and CDR2 SQIVND (reference sequence). The V end was cut by 7 bases, the J end by 2 bases, with 13 bases between. The CDR3 reads CASKVDRLTDTQYF. The CDR3 DNA is TGTGCCAGTAAAGTTGACCGACTCACAGATACGCAGTATTTT.

This chain connects TRBV12-3 or TRBV12-4 to TRBJ1-5, with a possible D match to TRBD1 (5 bases). The CDR3 has 12 amino acids. The V end was cut by 11 bases, the J end by 4 bases, with 12 bases between. The CDR3 region is CAAGPGNQPQHF. For the CDR3, the DNA is TGTGCCGCAGGTCCAGGGAATCAGCCCCAGCATTTT.

The chain links TRBV28 to TRBJ2-7, with D possibly matching TRBD2 (5 bases). V was pared by 4 bases and J by 2 bases, with 15 bases between. The CDR3 sequence is 15 residues long. Germline CDR1 MDHEN, CDR2 SYDVKM. The CDR3 protein is CASSSLEGRAYEQYF. DNA of the CDR3: TGTGCCAGCAGTTCCCTCGAGGGTAGGGCCTACGAGCAGTACTTC.

V gene TRBV5-1 combines with J gene TRBJ1-2; D not certain. From germline, CDR1 is SGHRS and CDR2 YFSETQ. The CDR3 is 13 amino acids. V dropped 4 bases and J dropped 4 bases, with 11 bases sitting between them. CDR3 loop: CASSPPTSYGYTF. The DNA of the CDR3 is TGCGCCAGCAGCCCGCCCACTTCCTATGGCTACACCTTC. Full variable domain (missing parts from reference TRBV5-1 and TRBJ1-2): KAGVTQTPRYLIKTRGQQVTLSCSPISGHRSVSWYQQTPGQGLQFLFEYFSETQRNKGNFPGRFSGRQFSNSRSEMNVSTLELGDSALYLCASSPPTSYGYTFGSGTRLTVV.

The chain couples TRBV5-1 to TRBJ2-3, with D possibly TRBD1 on 5 matching bases. CDR1 and CDR2 (germline): SGHRS, YFSETQ. CDR3 length: 17 amino acids. Trimming cost V 3 bases and J 0 bases, with 17 bases left between them. CDR3 coding DNA: TGCGCCAGCAGCTCCTTGCCAGGACACATCAGCACAGATACGCAGTATTTT. It translates to CASSSLPGHISTDTQYF.

V usage is TRBV19 and J usage is TRBJ1-5; 9 nucleotides line up with TRBD1. CDR1 and CDR2 from the germline V gene are LNHDA and SQIVND (reference sequence). The CDR3 is 20 amino acids. V trimming: 4 bases; J trimming: 6 bases; junction bases outside the gene matches: 22. CDR3: CASSTLGQGTRGFTSQPQHF. CDR3 nucleotides: TGTGCCAGTAGTACCCTAGGACAGGGGACACGGGGGTTTACAAGTCAGCCCCAGCATTTT.

V is TRBV5-6 and J is TRBJ1-5; 9 nucleotides align to TRBD1. The V and J ends lost 4 bases and 15 bases, in that order; junction bases with no gene match: 14. Germline V gene sequence: CDR1 SGHDT, CDR2 YYEEEE. This CDR3 has 14 residues. Here the CDR3 DNA reads TGTGCCAGCAGCAGTACGGGACAGGGATTCGGTGGGCATTTT. As protein: CASSSTGQGFGGHF.

The chain combines TRBV30 with TRBJ1-4; D remains ambiguous. The germline V gene encodes CDR1 GTSNPN and CDR2 SVGIG (reference sequence). CDR3 length: 16 amino acids. Between the trimmed V and J ends, which lost 1 base and 8 bases, there was a span of 20 bases. This CDR3 reads CAWSAPLDRTGEKLFF. The CDR3, as DNA: TGTGCCTGGAGTGCTCCACTGGATCGGACGGGGGAAAAACTGTTTTTT.

The chain links TRBV5-1 to TRBJ2-1; the match to TRBD1 covers 8 bases. The junction had 1 base not matched to a gene; V was cut back by 5 bases and J by 6 bases. The germline gives CDR1 SGHRS, CDR2 YFSETQ. This CDR3 is built from 12 residues. CDR3 residues: CASSQGANEQFF. CDR3 DNA: TGCGCCAGCAGTCAGGGGGCCAATGAGCAGTTCTTC.

The chain joins TRBV10-3 to TRBJ2-1; 12 positions agree with TRBD2. The junction had 18 bases not matched to a gene; V was cut back by 11 bases and J by 7 bases. CDR1 and CDR2 from the germline V gene are ENHRY and SYGVKD. This CDR3 spans 17 amino acids. The CDR3: CASGQGETSGSKNEQFF. DNA of the CDR3: TGTGCCTCTGGACAGGGGGAGACTAGCGGGAGTAAAAATGAGCAGTTCTTC.

The V call is TRBV28, the J call TRBJ2-7; the match to TRBD2 covers 8 bases. The J segment lost 4 bases and the V segment lost 2 bases, leaving 7 bases of the junction unmatched. The germline V gene has CDR1 MDHEN and CDR2 SYDVKM. The CDR3 spans 15 residues. CDR3 protein: CASSLASAGGYEQYF. The CDR3 coding sequence is TGTGCCAGCAGTTTAGCCTCGGCGGGAGGATACGAGCAGTACTTC.

This clone was recorded a few times. The V gene is TRBV21-1, the J gene TRBJ2-7; TRBD2 is taken as the D call from the table, unchecked against the DNA. TRBV21-1 is classified as a pseudogene. This CDR3 has 14 residues. CDR3: CASRSGRRVYEQYF. DNA for the CDR3: TGTGCCAGCCGGAGCGGGAGGAGGGTTTACGAGCAGTACTTC.

V gene TRBV7-2 combines with J gene TRBJ1-5, with D uncertain. The CDR3 consists of 14 residues. In germline, CDR1 is SGHTA, CDR2 FQGNSA. Trimming stripped 5 bases from V and 6 bases from J, with 14 bases between. CDR3 sequence: CASSATPPIQPQHF. In DNA form, the CDR3 reads TGTGCCAGCAGCGCAACCCCGCCTATTCAGCCCCAGCATTTT.

CDR3 residues: CATWTSGRASTDTQYF. For the CDR3, the DNA is TGTGCCACCTGGACTAGCGGGAGGGCTAGCACAGATACGCAGTATTTT. The chain combines TRBV5-4 with TRBJ2-3, with 15 bases aligning to TRBD2. Germline V lookup: CDR1 SGHNT, CDR2 YYREEE (reference sequence). This CDR3 is 16 amino acids long. V was clipped by 9 bases and J by 0 bases; unmatched bases: 5.

This clone was seen more than once but under ten times. The V call is TRBV27, the J call TRBJ1-2; 8 bases match TRBD1. The V segment lost 6 bases and the J segment 4 bases; nucleotides outside the gene matches: 10. The CDR3 runs 15 residues. Germline CDR1 MNHEY, CDR2 SMNVEV (reference sequence). CDR3 sequence: CASSRTPGQVYGYTF. The CDR3 coding sequence is TGTGCCAGCAGCCGGACACCGGGACAGGTCTATGGCTACACCTTC.

This rearrangement joins TRBV6-5 to TRBJ1-2; the match to TRBD1 covers 7 bases. Germline V gene lookup returns CDR1 MNHEY and CDR2 SVGAGI. This CDR3 has 15 amino acids. The J segment lost 1 base and the V segment lost 2 bases, leaving 4 bases of the junction unmatched. The CDR3 DNA follows: TGTGCCAGCAGTTACAAGGGGGCAAGTAACTATGGCTACACCTTC. Translating it yields CASSYKGASNYGYTF.